One TCR beta chain is described in this entry. Its target is unknown. This entry belongs to a study of shared clonotypes between healthy human individuals. Regarding the study as a whole: Against clonotypes common to all four donors, non-shared ones had lower generation probabilities.

Germline V gene sequence: CDR1 MGHDK, CDR2 SYGVNS. The germline V and J ends were trimmed by 6 bases and 5 bases, with 22 bases remaining between them. CDR3 length equals 16 residues. Clones were sequenced by immunoSEQ multiplex PCR, and TCRdb holds only the in-frame ones, with some missing. Of over 95,000 clones in the sample, 68% were seen once. Donors, without exception, were Caucasian adults residing in Nashville, Tennessee. This receptor was taken from a woman aged 30 to 39 in good health. The chain joins TRBV25-1 to TRBJ2-5, with D perhaps TRBD1 or TRBD2 (6 bases each). Sequenced sample: memory CD8+ T cells sorted from blood. Subset here: CD45RO+ cells pooled with CCR7-negative TemRA cells. Written as DNA, the CDR3 is TGTGCCAGCAGCTCTGGGGGGCAGGGCGATTGGGAGACCCAGTACTTC. Its translation: CASSSGGQGDWETQYF.